What follows is one T cell receptor beta chain and its context. The antigen is not known. Central memory, naive, regulatory and stem cell-like memory CD4+ cells were sorted by CD45RO/CCR7/CD25/CD127/CD95/CD27. Populations obtained by sorting all exceeded 98% purity. This CDR3 spans 15 amino acids. V lost 0 bases to trimming and J lost 7 bases, with 16 bases between them. Looked up from germline, CDR1 is SGHRS and CDR2 is YFSETQ. cDNA synthesis used the whole RNA isolate, giving expressed TCRB sequences. Repertoires were generated with immunoSEQ multiplex PCR, while TCRdb's copy carries only in-frame clones and drops some. The sample carries about 120,000 clones, roughly 15% recorded once. The data were taken from a study of beta chain features in type 1 diabetes. Regarding the study as a whole: When Type 1 diabetes patients were examined, their TCRB CDR3s proved moderately but significantly shorter in all four CD4+ subsets.

The rearrangement uses TRBV5-1 and TRBJ2-5; a possible D gene is TRBD2 (6 bases). The specimen was central memory CD4+ T cells from blood. This sequence was found in a man younger than 40 with type 1 diabetes. In DNA form, the CDR3 reads TGCGCCAGCAGCTTGGAGTCCGGGAGCTCGGGGACCCAGTACTTC. Translation gives CASSLESGSSGTQYF.